The 28 T cell receptor beta chains presented below share a single source sample, sequenced in a study of beta chain features in type 1 diabetes. Whole-study findings and limits: Moderately but significantly shorter TCRB CDR3s were found in Type 1 diabetes patients in all four CD4+ subsets.

These TCRs are of unknown antigen specificity. Sequencing targeted expressed TCRB transcripts, as all isolated RNA had been reverse transcribed. Sequenced by immunoSEQ multiplex PCR; TCRdb stores in-frame clones only, minus some. The sample has 160,000 or so clones; roughly 63% are singletons. Source material: naive CD4+ T cells from blood. Receptors originate from a young man with type 1 diabetes.

This clone was observed a handful of times. The same CDR3 also results from other DNA sequences found in this sample. V is TRBV20-1 and J is TRBJ2-1, with D perhaps matching TRBD2 (5 bases). Germline CDR1 reads DFQATT; CDR2 reads SNEGSKA (reference sequence). Trimming left V 6 bases short and J 6 bases short, with 9 bases between. The CDR3 is 11 residues long. Here the CDR3 reads CSARRGNEQFF. The CDR3 DNA sequence: TGCAGTGCGAGACGGGGCAATGAGCAGTTCTTC.

In this sample, this clone turned up once. The sample contains more than one DNA sequence encoding this CDR3. This sequence joins TRBV2 and TRBJ1-1; possibly TRBD1 for D (5 bases). The CDR3 extends over 13 amino acids. Germline lookup yields CDR1 SNHLY and CDR2 FYNNEI. The V end lost 6 bases, the J end lost 1 base, and 9 bases lay between the germline ends. CDR3 nucleotide sequence: TGTGCCAGCAGCCGCCAGGGGAACACTGAAGCTTTCTTT. It translates to CASSRQGNTEAFF. Based on the CDR3 plus reference TRBV2 and TRBJ1-1, the full variable domain is EPEVTQTPSHQVTQMGQEVILRCVPISNHLYFYWYRQILGQKVEFLVSFYNNEISEKSEIFDDQFSVERPDGSNFTLKIRSTKLEDSAMYFCASSRQGNTEAFFGQGTRLTVV.

This clone was picked up a small number of times. V is TRBV29-1 and J is TRBJ2-1; 8 bases match TRBD1. Germline CDR1 reads SQVTM; CDR2 reads ANQGSEA. With 4 bases clipped from V and 7 bases from J, the junction kept 9 bases outside the gene matches. The CDR3 is made up of 14 amino acids. Here the CDR3 reads CSVANLGTGNEQFF. CDR3 coding DNA: TGCAGCGTTGCGAACTTAGGGACAGGTAATGAGCAGTTCTTC.

This chain connects TRBV27 to TRBJ2-1, with D uncertain. Germline V gene sequence: CDR1 MNHEY, CDR2 SMNVEV (reference sequence). The CDR3 is 16 residues long. Trimming left V 0 bases short and J 9 bases short, with 18 bases between. CDR3 region: CASSLSTLLGLPEQFF. CDR3 coding DNA: TGTGCCAGCAGTTTATCCACCCTTTTAGGTTTACCTGAGCAGTTCTTC.

The chain has TRBV29-1 and TRBJ2-7, with TRBD1 identical over 9 bases. This CDR3 spans 13 amino acids. CDR1 is SQVTM, CDR2 ANQGSEA, per germline. Unmatched junction bases numbered 9, after V lost 6 bases and J lost 6 bases. The CDR3 loop reads CSVPGTGYAEQYF. DNA of the CDR3: TGCAGCGTACCCGGGACAGGGTATGCCGAGCAGTACTTC.

This chain uses TRBV15 with TRBJ2-5; possible D gene TRBD2, 6 bases. Germline lookup yields CDR1 LNHNV and CDR2 YYDKDF (reference sequence). The V and J ends lost 0 bases and 6 bases respectively, with 11 bases between them. This CDR3 spans 14 amino acids. The CDR3 region has the DNA TGTGCCACCAGCAGAGATCTAACTAGCCAGACCCAGTACTTC. Translation: CATSRDLTSQTQYF. Using reference TRBV15 and TRBJ2-5 for the parts outside the CDR3, the full variable domain is DAMVIQNPRYQVTQFGKPVTLSCSQTLNHNVMYWYQQKSSQAPKLLFHYYDKDFNNEADTPDNFQSRRPNTSFCFLDIRSPGLGDTAMYLCATSRDLTSQTQYFGPGTRLLVL.

This chain uses TRBV20-1 with TRBJ1-5, with no clear D. CDR3 length: 11 residues. Per the germline V gene, CDR1 is DFQATT and CDR2 is SNEGSKA (reference sequence). Trimming removed 0 bases at V and 9 bases at J, with 6 bases between. The CDR3 region has the DNA TGCAGTGCTAGAGATAGAGGGCCCCAGCATTTT. This sequence encodes CSARDRGPQHF.

The V gene is TRBV27, the J gene TRBJ2-3; 10 bases agree with TRBD1. The V segment lost 5 bases and the J segment 3 bases; nucleotides outside the gene matches: 5. Germline V CDR1 and CDR2: MNHEY, SMNVEV (reference sequence). This CDR3 contains 15 residues. CDR3 nucleotides: TGTGCCAGCAGTCCTCGGGGACAGGGGACAGATACGCAGTATTTT. This sequence encodes CASSPRGQGTDTQYF.

The chain combines TRBV18 with TRBJ2-3; D gene uncertain. Deletions cut 6 bases from V and 6 bases from J, with 7 bases between. CDR3 length: 11 amino acids. Germline V gives CDR1 KGHSH, CDR2 LQKENI. In DNA, the CDR3 is TGTGCCAGCTCCCCTGATGATACGCAGTATTTT. Amino acids: CASSPDDTQYF.

This clone was counted only a few times. This rearrangement joins TRBV30 to TRBJ1-1; no clear D gene. V dropped 4 bases and J dropped 5 bases, with 17 bases sitting between them. Germline V gene data show CDR1 as GTSNPN and CDR2 as SVGIG (reference sequence). The CDR3 sequence is 14 residues long. The CDR3 coding sequence is TGTGCCTGGACCTTCTTACAAGGGCCGACTGAAGCTTTCTTT. Its protein is CAWTFLQGPTEAFF.

The CDR3 DNA follows: TGTGCCAGTAGTATGAATCAGATCTCGGGAGGCTACACCTTC. Protein: CASSMNQISGGYTF. V and J are TRBV19 and TRBJ1-2; D not certain. The V gene's germline CDR1 is LNHDA and CDR2 SQIVND (reference sequence). The CDR3 is 14 residues long. The V gene lost 3 bases and the J gene lost 8 bases, with 16 bases spanning the gap.

The genes are TRBV9 and TRBJ2-3; no reliable D call. V was trimmed by 5 bases and J by 4 bases, leaving 5 bases between them. Germline values: CDR1 SGDLS, CDR2 YYNGEE. CDR3 length: 11 amino acids. CDR3 DNA: TGTGCCAGCAGGAGTTCAGATACGCAGTATTTT. Amino acid sequence: CASRSSDTQYF.

The genes are TRBV9 and TRBJ2-7, with TRBD2 as a possible D gene (5 bases). The CDR3 runs to 14 residues. Trimming stripped 4 bases from V and 5 bases from J, with 16 bases between. Looked up from germline, CDR1 is SGDLS and CDR2 is YYNGEE. The CDR3 region has the DNA TGTGCCAGCAGCCCCGGATCATGGAGGCACGAGCAGTACTTC. Encoded protein: CASSPGSWRHEQYF.

The rearrangement links TRBV5-1 to TRBJ2-3; 9 bases are shared with TRBD2. Germline loops: CDR1 SGHRS, CDR2 YFSETQ. V lost 4 bases and J lost 1; bases outside the gene matches: 7. CDR3 size: 16 residues. The CDR3 protein is CASSPQIAGGTDTQYF. CDR3 nucleotides: TGCGCCAGCAGCCCCCAGATAGCGGGGGGCACAGATACGCAGTATTTT.

As for this clone: Other DNA sequences in this sample translate to the same CDR3. The gene calls are TRBV7-2 and TRBJ2-3; no definite D call. The V end was cut by 1 base, the J end by 0 bases, with 2 bases between. Germline V gene lookup returns CDR1 SGHTA and CDR2 FQGNSA. The CDR3 covers 13 residues. The CDR3 nucleotides read TGTGCCAGCAGCTTAGGCAGCACAGATACGCAGTATTTT. It specifies CASSLGSTDTQYF.

The gene calls are TRBV30 and TRBJ1-6; 8 bases align to TRBD1. The CDR3 consists of 16 residues. CDR1 is GTSNPN, CDR2 SVGIG, per germline (reference sequence). The V segment lost 3 bases and the J segment 5 bases; nucleotides outside the gene matches: 9. The CDR3 DNA is TGTGCCTGGAGCAGGACAGGGTGGACCGATAATTCACCCCTCCACTTT. Residues: CAWSRTGWTDNSPLHF.

This clone was observed a few times. The chain carries TRBV11-2 and TRBJ2-1; 11 bases line up with TRBD2. The CDR3 sequence is 15 residues long. The J segment lost 6 bases and the V segment lost 5 bases, leaving 6 bases of the junction unmatched. Germline V lookup: CDR1 SGHAT, CDR2 FQNNGV. The CDR3 DNA reads as TGTGCCAGCAGCGACTCCGGACTAGCGGGCAATGAGCAGTTCTTC. Translating gives CASSDSGLAGNEQFF.

This clone was observed a handful of times. CDR3: CASSSRREETQYF. The CDR3 nucleotides are TGTGCCAGCAGCTCAAGACGGGAAGAGACCCAGTACTTC. The genes are TRBV7-9 and TRBJ2-5; D gene uncertain. The germline V gene has CDR1 SEHNR and CDR2 FQNEAQ (reference sequence). The CDR3 runs 13 residues. Trimming took 4 bases from V and 3 from J, leaving 9 bases between them.

The genes are TRBV27 and TRBJ1-4; a possible D gene is TRBD1 (6 bases). The length of the CDR3 is 13 residues. V was cut by 0 bases and J by 12 bases, with 11 bases left in between. Germline V lookup: CDR1 MNHEY, CDR2 SMNVEV (reference sequence). The CDR3, as DNA: TGTGCCAGCAGTTTATCGAGGGGGGGTGAACTGTTTTTT. It codes for CASSLSRGGELFF.

V usage is TRBV2 and J usage is TRBJ2-7, with TRBD1 matching 11 bases. V gave up 6 bases and J gave up 0 bases; unmatched junction bases: 7. The CDR3 loop spans 16 amino acids. In germline, CDR1 is SNHLY, CDR2 FYNNEI. The CDR3 spells CASRGTGGLSSYEQYF. CDR3 sequence (DNA): TGTGCCAGCAGGGGGACAGGGGGTCTGAGCTCCTACGAGCAGTACTTC.

The CDR3 is CASSLGWAGYNEQFF. Here the CDR3 DNA reads TGTGCCAGCAGCTTAGGTTGGGCAGGCTACAATGAGCAGTTCTTC. V is TRBV7-7 and J is TRBJ2-1; no firm D call. Looked up from germline, CDR1 is SSHAT and CDR2 is FNYEAQ (reference sequence). The CDR3 sequence is 15 residues long. V was pared by 1 base and J by 3 bases, with 10 bases between.

This sequence joins TRBV27 and TRBJ1-4; TRBD1 aligns across 7 bases. The length of the CDR3 is 17 residues. V gave up 5 bases and J gave up 2 bases; unmatched junction bases: 11. Germline loops: CDR1 MNHEY, CDR2 SMNVEV (reference sequence). The CDR3 nucleotides read TGTGCCAGCAGTCGCCGACAGGGAGGCCTCACTAATGAAAAACTGTTTTTT. Protein product: CASSRRQGGLTNEKLFF.

The chain uses TRBV9 and TRBJ2-3, with TRBD1 matching 10 bases. Germline CDR1 is SGDLS and CDR2 is YYNGEE. The CDR3 is made up of 17 amino acids. The V and J ends lost 0 bases and 3 bases, in that order; junction bases with no gene match: 7. CDR3 sequence (DNA): TGTGCCAGCAGCGTAGACCCTTGGGACAGGGGTACAGATACGCAGTATTTT. The encoded protein is CASSVDPWDRGTDTQYF.

The DNA for the CDR3 is TGTGCCAGCAGCCCGGGACACGTCTACAATGAGCAGTTCTTC. This codes for CASSPGHVYNEQFF. The V gene is TRBV11-2, the J gene TRBJ2-1; perhaps TRBD1 as D (6 bases). The germline V gene encodes CDR1 SGHAT and CDR2 FQNNGV. The CDR3 consists of 14 residues. V dropped 5 bases and J dropped 3 bases, with 11 bases sitting between them.

The table lists this clone with a count of one. The rearrangement joins TRBV30 to TRBJ2-1; D unresolved. Germline V gene lookup returns CDR1 GTSNPN and CDR2 SVGIG (reference sequence). Deletions cut 3 bases from V and 0 bases from J, with 9 bases between. The CDR3 is 14 residues long. CDR3 residues: CAWRDQPSYNEQFF. The DNA of the CDR3 is TGTGCCTGGAGGGACCAACCCTCCTACAATGAGCAGTTCTTC.

This clone was seen only a few times. This sequence joins TRBV7-2 and TRBJ2-4; D remains unclear. The V end lost 1 base, the J end lost 7 bases, and 14 bases lay between the germline ends. Germline assignment: CDR1 SGHTA and CDR2 FQGNSA. The CDR3 is made up of 15 amino acids. CDR3 coding DNA: TGTGCCAGCAGCTTAGACAGTTCCTCTGTCAACATTCAGTACTTC. Translated: CASSLDSSSVNIQYF.

This clone was observed a single time. J is TRBJ1-6 and V is TRBV9, with a tentative D call TRBD1 (6 bases). Trimming removed 0 bases at V and 5 bases at J, with 9 bases between. The CDR3 loop spans 15 amino acids. Germline values: CDR1 SGDLS, CDR2 YYNGEE. The CDR3 nucleotides are TGTGCCAGCAGCGTAGACGGGGGCAATAATTCACCCCTCCACTTT. Translated: CASSVDGGNNSPLHF.

This chain links TRBV4-1 with TRBJ2-5, with 8 bases aligning to TRBD2. The junction had 14 bases not matched to a gene; V was cut back by 3 bases and J by 5 bases. CDR1 and CDR2 from the germline V gene are MGHRA and YSYEKL. The CDR3 is 17 amino acids. In DNA, the CDR3 is TGCGCCAGCAGCCAGGGAACGGGGGGGATCGACCGCGAGACCCAGTACTTC. This gives the protein CASSQGTGGIDRETQYF.